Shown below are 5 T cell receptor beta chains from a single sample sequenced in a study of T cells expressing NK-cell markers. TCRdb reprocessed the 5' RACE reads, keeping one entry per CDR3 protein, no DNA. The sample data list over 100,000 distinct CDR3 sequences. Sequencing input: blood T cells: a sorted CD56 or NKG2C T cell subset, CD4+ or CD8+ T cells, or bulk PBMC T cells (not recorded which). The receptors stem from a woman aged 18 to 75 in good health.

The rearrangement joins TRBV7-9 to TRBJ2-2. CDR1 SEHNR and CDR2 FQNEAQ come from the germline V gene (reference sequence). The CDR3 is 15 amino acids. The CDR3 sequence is CASSPDTFNTGELFF. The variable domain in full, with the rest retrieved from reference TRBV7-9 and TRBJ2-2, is DTGVSQNPRHKITKRGQNVTFRCDPISEHNRLYWYRQTLGQGPEFLTYFQNEAQLEKSRLLSDRFSAERPKGSFSTLEIQRTEQGDSAMYLCASSPDTFNTGELFFGEGSRLTVL.

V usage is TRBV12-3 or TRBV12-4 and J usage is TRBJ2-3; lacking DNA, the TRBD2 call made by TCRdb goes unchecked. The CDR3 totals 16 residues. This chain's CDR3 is CASSLGFSGGTDTQYF.

The CDR3 protein is CSVRGRNGYTF. The chain uses TRBV29-1 and TRBJ1-2. CDR3 size: 11 residues. Germline CDR1 reads SQVTM; CDR2 reads ANQGSEA.

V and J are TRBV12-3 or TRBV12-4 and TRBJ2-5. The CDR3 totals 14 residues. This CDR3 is CASSFRPNGETQYF.

CDR3 loop: CASSKARGQRAGELFF. V and J are TRBV21-1 and TRBJ2-2; the D gene TCRdb calls, TRBD1, cannot be checked with no DNA. TRBV21-1 is recorded as a pseudogene. This CDR3 is built from 16 residues.